This T cell receptor beta chain was obtained from a study of T cell responses to AZD1222 COVID-19 vaccine. The protocol was immunoSEQ multiplex PCR, while the TCRdb copy is restricted to in-frame clones and leaves out a portion. There are 52,000 or so clones in the sample; around 84% occur only once, and 27% lies in the top ten. Notes on the study in general: Samples come after the peak T cell response, not at day 14. Regions 160-218 and 743-854 dominated among vaccine-associated CD4 TCRs spanning spike. Just a handful of AZD1222 recipients tested seropositive at baseline.

This clone was counted between two and nine times. Its matching antigen is unknown. V dropped 1 base and J dropped 7 bases, with 14 bases sitting between them. Germline V gene data show CDR1 as SGHVS and CDR2 as FNYEAQ. The CDR3 extends over 15 amino acids. Sequencing used peripheral blood, obtained on day 0 of AZD1222 vaccination. This TCR was sampled from an adult in good health. V is TRBV7-6 and J is TRBJ1-5; D is unclear. CDR3 nucleotide sequence: TGTGCCAGCAGCTTAGGTGCCGGGCCCGGGCAGCCCCAGCATTTT. Translated: CASSLGAGPGQPQHF.